This T cell receptor beta chain was captured by sequencing in a study of blood T cells in healthy people across ages (dated by TCRdb to 2015 to 2017). Regarding the study in general: In model experiments, template switching captured about one uniquely barcoded TCR beta cDNA molecule for every two T cells. To track age-related changes in TCR beta repertoire diversity, the study relied on deep sequencing normalized with unique cDNA molecular identifiers. The study analyzed two additional independent replicas of 1 million unique cDNA reads from the same blood draw for two donors, one aged 18 to 29 and one aged 80 or older. The donors were divided into four age groups: young (average roughly 17 years), middle-aged (about 40), aged (approximately 62) and long-lived (roughly 88). What the work shows at the level of the full study, not this receptor alone: Because donor CMV infection status was unknown, age-related changes in expanded clonotypes were potentially confounded. The long-lived group showed more naive CD4+ T cells, fewer expanded clones and increased TCR diversity than the aged group, suggesting age selection. Observed TCR beta diversity per million T cells fell roughly linearly with age, and a significant reduction was already apparent by age about 36. Because profiling used bulk unsorted PBMCs, naive and antigen-experienced compartments could not be compared conclusively. A strong correlation was found between observed TCR beta diversity and the percentage of naive T cells measured by flow cytometry. Total diversity estimates from one million sequenced T cells were considered lower bounds and underestimates.

For CDR1 and CDR2, the germline V gene (reference sequence) lists DFQATT and SNEGSKA. The CDR3 has 14 amino acids, counting the end cysteine and phenylalanine. CDR3 DNA only is kept here, 42 bases in frame from base 1. The donors were around 39 Caucasian individuals from Russia, aged roughly 6 to 90 years, who were systemically healthy. Each donor gave about 9.7 milliliters of peripheral blood, drawn into EDTA-treated Vacutainer tubes. Ficoll-Paque density-gradient centrifugation was used to isolate PBMCs, with at least 7 million per sample. Trizol reagent was used to extract total RNA from PBMCs, with at least 6 micrograms per sample. For every donor, flow cytometry on a PBMC aliquot measured the percentage of naive CD45RAhigh/CD27high T cells. The protocol used for the library was 5' RACE. The instrument given in TCRdb is Illumina HiSeq 2500. A second roughly 6 to 12 cycle PCR used a sample-barcoded 5' primer and a J-beta primer mix. A template-switch 5' adaptor carrying 12 random nucleotides introduced a unique molecular identifier onto each TCR beta cDNA molecule. Each sample yielded at least 2.5 million CDR3-containing paired-end reads. First-strand cDNA synthesis was performed from all RNA using the Mint cDNA synthesis kit, with priming by a TRBC-specific oligonucleotide. Following uracil-DNA glycosylase treatment, a first 18-cycle PCR with universal primers M1SS and BC2_uni_R was performed on all cDNA. In the source study's methods: Normalization of each sample was performed by random selection of 1 million high-quality reads, each carrying a distinct molecular identifier. Instead of being binned into consensus sequences, reads with shared molecular identifiers were discarded. MiTCR, with a Q25 quality threshold and the strictest error-elimination algorithm, was used for CDR3 identification, clonotype clustering and error correction. A nonparametric unseen species model with Euler transformation was used to estimate lower-bound total TCR beta diversity. TCRdb redid the processing of the public reads, applying fastp at Q25 and MiXCR, and retained in-frame beta chains. Every entry covers one CDR3 protein and lists the most common genes and DNA from its rows. The V and J calls were not made by the authors but by TCRdb's processing. This sample lists hundreds of thousands of distinct CDR3 sequences; 20% to 30% were detected once. The ten largest clonotypes hold around 3% of the sample.

This clonotype was observed a few times. Its antigen is currently not known. Base qualities are missing; no much larger clone stands one base away. Separately, the same data were catalogued under a study of T cells of mothers and their children. Per that second paper: Nine systemically healthy Caucasian individuals served as donors, namely three mothers together with their six children. cDNA synthesis consumed the entire amount of extracted RNA, loaded at 1.5 ug RNA in each 15 ul reaction. In the second PCR, the M1S primer introduced both the sample barcodes and 2-4 random nucleotides. Over 9.5 million TCR beta CDR3 reads came from each mother, compared with roughly 2.8 million reads from each child. Thymic selection similarly shapes TCR recombination output in related and unrelated pairs, with minor effect from inherited differences. Normalized repertoire overlap was always slightly but never significantly higher in related than unrelated mother-child pairs. With a sensitivity of about 100 clones per million clonotypes, no persistent microchimeric T cell clones were detected. The study used deep NGS to compare TCR beta repertoires of mothers and children, seeking features distinguishing related mother-child pairs from unrelated individuals. The mean age was roughly 44 +/- 4 years for the mothers and roughly 11 +/- 4 years for the children. Libraries were sequenced on Illumina HiSeq 2000 with 100+100 nt paired-end reads after adapter ligation with NEBNext reagents. Mother and child libraries were prepared a month apart and sequenced in separate runs to prevent cross-contamination. For each donor, somewhere between about 500,000 and 2,300,000 distinct TCR beta clonotypes were identified. Naive TCR beta clonotypes were estimated from low-frequency clonotypes matched to each donor's FACS-determined naive share, without sorting.

This chain is built from TRBV20-1 and TRBJ2-1, and TRBD2 aligns with 11 junction nucleotides. The J call is doubtful: the DNA matches TRBJ2-7 better. This clonotype was obtained from a boy aged 5-17 years in good health. The sample consisted of blood. The nucleotide sequence is TGCAGTGCTAGACTAGCGGGGGGCAGAAACGAGCAGTACTTC. This encodes CSARLAGGRNEQYF.